This T cell receptor (beta chain) comes out of a study of technical replicates of blood from four donors. Method: immunoSEQ multiplex PCR; TCRdb's copy keeps in-frame clones and lacks some. The repertoire has about 80,000 clones, about 91% of them found once; the top ten carry 0.39%. V was clipped by 0 bases and J by 4 bases, with 9 bases between them. Germline CDR1 is MNHEY and CDR2 is SVGAGI. The CDR3 extends over 14 amino acids. The origin of this receptor is a human donor in good health. The sequenced material came from T cells isolated from PBMCs. The chain is built from TRBV6-5 and TRBJ1-1; D possibly corresponds to TRBD1 (6 bases). The DNA of the CDR3 is TGTGCCAGCAGTTACTCGAAAGGGGGCACTGAAGCTTTCTTT. Translating gives CASSYSKGGTEAFF.